The present T cell receptor (beta chain) was sequenced within a study of CD8+ T cells in alopecia areata. The treatment: oral pan-JAK inhibitor, 5-10 mg twice daily. RNA extraction was followed by reverse transcription into cDNA, which acted as the sequencing template. The repertoire was sequenced with immunoSEQ multiplex PCR; TCRdb's copy has only in-frame clones and lacks some. The profile shows under 150,000 clones, over 60% of them singletons. Findings and limits, study-wide: Lesional scalp exceeded normal scalp in clonality, especially in alopecia totalis/universalis.

Turning to this clone: As yet, its antigen is unknown.

Between the trimmed V and J ends, which lost 1 base and 7 bases, there was a span of 13 bases. CDR1 and CDR2 (germline): SEHNR, FQNEAQ (reference sequence). CDR3 size: 14 residues. The sequence came from a human donor with alopecia areata. The sequences come from CD4+ T cells sorted from blood, collected at week 4, from a patient treated with tofacitinib. This sequence joins TRBV7-9 and TRBJ1-2; D is unclear. The CDR3: CASSLGGSLSGYTF. The CDR3 nucleotides are TGTGCCAGCAGCTTAGGAGGGTCGCTAAGTGGCTACACCTTC.